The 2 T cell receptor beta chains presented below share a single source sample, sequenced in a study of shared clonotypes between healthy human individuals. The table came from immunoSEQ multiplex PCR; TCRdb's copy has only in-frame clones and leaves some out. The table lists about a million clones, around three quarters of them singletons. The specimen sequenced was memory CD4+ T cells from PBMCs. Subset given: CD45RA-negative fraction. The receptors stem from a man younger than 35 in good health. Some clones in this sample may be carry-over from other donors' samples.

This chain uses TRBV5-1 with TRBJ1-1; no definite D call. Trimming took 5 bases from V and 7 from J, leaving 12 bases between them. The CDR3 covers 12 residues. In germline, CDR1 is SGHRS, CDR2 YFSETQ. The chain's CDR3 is CASREQDFEAFF. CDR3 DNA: TGCGCCAGCAGAGAACAAGATTTTGAAGCTTTCTTT.

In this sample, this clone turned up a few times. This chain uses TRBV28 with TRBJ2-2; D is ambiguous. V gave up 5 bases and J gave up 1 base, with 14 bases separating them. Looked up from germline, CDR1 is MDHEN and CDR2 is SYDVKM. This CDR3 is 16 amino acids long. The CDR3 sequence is CASSLHRIENTGELFF. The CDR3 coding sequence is TGTGCCAGCAGTCTACACCGAATCGAGAACACCGGGGAGCTGTTTTTT.